The 8 T cell receptor beta chains below come from one sample, sequenced in a study of blood T cell repertoires in COVID-19. Profiling relied on immunoSEQ multiplex PCR, and the TCRdb table lists in-frame clones only, not all of them. The sample contains approximately 250,000 clones, approximately 90% of which appear only once. Sequenced material: PBMCs or T cells enriched from blood (not recorded which). The source of these receptors is a woman aged 55-69 years in a cohort exposed to, infected with or recovered from COVID-19 (not recorded which).

The chain uses TRBV5-1 and TRBJ2-5; 8 bases align to TRBD1. This CDR3 spans 15 amino acids. Losses at the gene ends were 4 bases for V and 5 bases for J; bases not matched to a gene: 10. Per germline, CDR1 SGHRS and CDR2 YFSETQ. In DNA, the CDR3 is TGCGCCAGCAGCGTCTACCCGGACAGGGTGGAGACCCAGTACTTC. Translating gives CASSVYPDRVETQYF. Supplemented by reference TRBV5-1 and TRBJ2-5, the full variable domain reads KAGVTQTPRYLIKTRGQQVTLSCSPISGHRSVSWYQQTPGQGLQFLFEYFSETQRNKGNFPGRFSGRQFSNSRSEMNVSTLELGDSALYLCASSVYPDRVETQYFGPGTRLLVL.

V is TRBV12-3 or TRBV12-4 and J is TRBJ1-1; 9 bases agree with TRBD1. Trimming at V came to 5 bases and at J to 10 bases, leaving 8 bases not matched to a gene. The CDR3 length is 13 residues. The CDR3 here is CASSPGTGLGAFF. The CDR3 bases are TGTGCCAGCAGTCCGGGGACAGGGCTGGGAGCTTTCTTT.

This clone was recorded a few times. Within the sample, other DNA sequences also encode this same CDR3. The chain links TRBV27 to TRBJ2-7, with 7 bases aligning to TRBD2. Germline V gives CDR1 MNHEY, CDR2 SMNVEV (reference sequence). The CDR3 is made up of 13 amino acids. Trimming removed 3 bases from V and 3 bases from J; junction bases left unmatched: 2. The CDR3 region has the DNA TGTGCCAGCAGTTTTCGGGGGGACTACGAGCAGTACTTC. Residues: CASSFRGDYEQYF.

This sequence joins TRBV4-2 and TRBJ2-2; 7 nucleotides align to TRBD2. V dropped 0 bases and J dropped 2; count of bases not matched to a gene: 6. In germline, CDR1 is LGHNA, CDR2 YNFKEQ. This CDR3 comprises 17 residues. CDR3 sequence reads: CASSQDLPSGNTGELFF. CDR3 nucleotide sequence: TGTGCCAGCAGCCAAGATCTTCCTAGCGGTAACACCGGGGAGCTGTTTTTT.

This chain joins TRBV21-1 and TRBJ2-7; the DNA was not used to check the table's D call, TRBD1. TRBV21-1 is tagged as a pseudogene. This CDR3 comprises 15 residues. The CDR3 loop reads CASSKARDRGNEQYF. The CDR3, as DNA: TGTGCCAGCAGCAAAGCAAGGGACAGGGGTAACGAGCAGTACTTC.

The V and J genes are TRBV19 and TRBJ2-7; TRBD2 matches at 13 bases. CDR1 is LNHDA, CDR2 SQIVND, per germline (reference sequence). The CDR3 extends over 15 amino acids. J lost 5 bases, V lost 10 bases, and 11 bases had no gene match. CDR3 DNA: TGTGCCACCTCCGGGACTAGCGGGAAGGGGAACGAGCAGTACTTC. Amino acids: CATSGTSGKGNEQYF.

The sample holds many counts of this clone. This rearrangement joins TRBV5-1 to TRBJ1-4; TRBD1 agrees at 7 bases. The CDR3 spans 14 residues. With 1 base clipped from V and 7 bases from J, the junction kept 4 bases outside the gene matches. The germline CDR1 and CDR2 sequences are SGHRS and YFSETQ. DNA of the CDR3: TGCGCCAGCAGCTTGACAGGGGAGGTTGAAAAACTGTTTTTT. Amino acid sequence: CASSLTGEVEKLFF. The full variable domain, in which reference TRBV5-1 and TRBJ1-4 provide the parts outside the CDR3, is KAGVTQTPRYLIKTRGQQVTLSCSPISGHRSVSWYQQTPGQGLQFLFEYFSETQRNKGNFPGRFSGRQFSNSRSEMNVSTLELGDSALYLCASSLTGEVEKLFFGSGTQLSVL.

The CDR3 DNA follows: TGTGCCAGCTCACCCGGGACAGGGGATCAGCCCCAGCATTTT. Protein sequence: CASSPGTGDQPQHF. The V and J genes are TRBV18 and TRBJ1-5; TRBD1 agrees at 10 bases. CDR3 size: 14 residues. Germline V gives CDR1 KGHSH, CDR2 LQKENI. V was pared by 3 bases and J by 5 bases, with 1 base of the junction left unmatched. Complete variable domain (other parts from reference TRBV18 and TRBJ1-5): NAGVMQNPRHLVRRRGQEARLRCSPMKGHSHVYWYRQLPEEGLKFMVYLQKENIIDESGMPKERFSAEFPKEGPSILRIQQVVRGDSAAYFCASSPGTGDQPQHFGDGTRLSIL.